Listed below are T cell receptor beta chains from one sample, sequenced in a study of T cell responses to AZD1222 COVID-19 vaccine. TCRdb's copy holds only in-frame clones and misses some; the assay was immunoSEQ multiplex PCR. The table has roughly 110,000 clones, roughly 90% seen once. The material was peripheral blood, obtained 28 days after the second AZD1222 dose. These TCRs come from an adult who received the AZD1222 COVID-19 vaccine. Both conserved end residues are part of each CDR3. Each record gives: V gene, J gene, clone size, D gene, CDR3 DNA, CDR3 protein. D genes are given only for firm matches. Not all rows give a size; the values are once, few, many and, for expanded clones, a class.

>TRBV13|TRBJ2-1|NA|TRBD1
TGTGCCAGCAGCTTAATTTGGGTGACAGGGGGGATAAGCAATGAGCAGTTCTTC
CASSLIWVTGGISNEQFF
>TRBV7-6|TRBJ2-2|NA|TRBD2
TGTGCCAGCAGCGCCCGGGGACTAGCGACGAACACCGGGGAGCTGTTTTTT
CASSARGLATNTGELFF
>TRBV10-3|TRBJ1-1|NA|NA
TGTGCCTCAACCGGGGGTGTGAACACTGAAGCTTTCTTT
CASTGGVNTEAFF
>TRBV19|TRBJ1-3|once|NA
TGTGCCAGTAGTATTGACATGTCTGGAAACACCATATATTTT
CASSIDMSGNTIYF
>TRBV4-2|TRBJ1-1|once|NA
TGTGCCAGCAGCCGGGGAGGTACCCGGGGGGCTTTCTTT
CASSRGGTRGAFF
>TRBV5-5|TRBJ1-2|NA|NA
TGTGCCAGCAGCTTGGCCGGAGTACAGAACTATGGCTACACCTTC
CASSLAGVQNYGYTF
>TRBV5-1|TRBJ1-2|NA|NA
TGCGCCAGCAGCTTGGACGGAACCTATGGCTACACCTTC
CASSLDGTYGYTF
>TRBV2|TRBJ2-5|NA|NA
TGTGCCAGCAGTGTTGGGGGCGTAAAGACCCAGTACTTC
CASSVGGVKTQYF
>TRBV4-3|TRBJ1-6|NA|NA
TGCGCCAGCAGCCAAGACCTTACAGGGAGGGAATCACCCCTCCACTTT
CASSQDLTGRESPLHF
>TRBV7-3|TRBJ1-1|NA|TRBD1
TGTGCCAGCAGTCCGGACAGGGACACTGAAGCTTTCTTT
CASSPDRDTEAFF
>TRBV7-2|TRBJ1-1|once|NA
TGTGCCAGCAGCTTAGCGGGACTGTTGAACACTGAAGCTTTCTTT
CASSLAGLLNTEAFF
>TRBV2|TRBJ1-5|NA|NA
TGTGCCACAGGGGAGGAGCAGCCCCAGCATTTT
CATGEEQPQHF
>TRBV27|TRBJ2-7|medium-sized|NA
TGTGCCAGCAGTTTGGGTTTGGGAGACTACGAGCAGTACTTC
CASSLGLGDYEQYF
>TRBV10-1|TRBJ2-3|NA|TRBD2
TGCGCCAGCAGTGAGTCAGCACTAGCGGGGGGCCCCCCGCAGTATTTT
CASSESALAGGPPQYF
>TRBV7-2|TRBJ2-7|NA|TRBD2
TGTGCCAGCAGCTCCTCTATGGGGGGGTACGAGCAGTACTTC
CASSSSMGGYEQYF
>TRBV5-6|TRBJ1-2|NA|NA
TGTGCCAGCAGCCCCGGGACCCTAGGGGGCTACACCTTC
CASSPGTLGGYTF
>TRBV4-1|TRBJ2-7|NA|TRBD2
TGCGCCAGCAGCCACTCCAGTCTAGCGGGGACGCCCTACGAGCAGTACTTC
CASSHSSLAGTPYEQYF
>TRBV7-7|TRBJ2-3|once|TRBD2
TGTGCTAGCAGCCAGGGACTAGCGGGCACAGATACGCAGTATTTT
CASSQGLAGTDTQYF
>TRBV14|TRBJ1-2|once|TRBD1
TGTGCCAGCAGCCATCGGGGGGACAGGGGGCGCGGCTACACCTTC
CASSHRGDRGRGYTF
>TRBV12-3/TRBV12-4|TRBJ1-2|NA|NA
TGTGCCAGCAGTCCGAGTATCTATGGCTACACCTTC
CASSPSIYGYTF
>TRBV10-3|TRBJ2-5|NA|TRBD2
TGTGCCATCAGTGAAGGACTAGCGGGAGGAGAGACCCAGTACTTC
CAISEGLAGGETQYF
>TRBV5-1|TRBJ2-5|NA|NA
TGCGCCAGCAGCCGAGGTGGGCCAGAGACCCAGTACTTC
CASSRGGPETQYF
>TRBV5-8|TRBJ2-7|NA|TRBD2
TGTGCCAGCAGCTTGACTAGCGGGCCGACCTACGAGCAGTACTTC
CASSLTSGPTYEQYF
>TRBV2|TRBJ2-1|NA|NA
TGTGCCAGCAGTGAGGGAGACAACAGCTTGGATGAGCAGTTCTTC
CASSEGDNSLDEQFF
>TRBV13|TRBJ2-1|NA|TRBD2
TGTGCCAGCAGCCCTTCGGACTTGGGACTAGAAAACAATGAGCAGTTCTTC
CASSPSDLGLENNEQFF
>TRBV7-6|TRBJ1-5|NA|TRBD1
TGTGCCAGCAGCTCCGGACAGGGAGGGCCCCAGCATTTT
CASSSGQGGPQHF
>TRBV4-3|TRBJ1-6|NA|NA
TGCGCCAGCAGCCAAGATACGGCAGGGTTCAATTCACCCCTCCACTTT
CASSQDTAGFNSPLHF
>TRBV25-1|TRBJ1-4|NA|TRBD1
TGTGCCAGCAGTGAATGGGGGACAGAAAATGAAAAACTGTTTTTT
CASSEWGTENEKLFF
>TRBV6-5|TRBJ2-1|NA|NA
TGTGCCAGCAGTTTCACTAGCAATGAGCAGTTCTTC
CASSFTSNEQFF
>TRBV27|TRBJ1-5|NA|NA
TGTGCCAGCAGGGACAGTTATAGCAATCAGCCCCAGCATTTT
CASRDSYSNQPQHF
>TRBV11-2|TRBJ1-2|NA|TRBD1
TGTGCCAGCAGCTTAGGAAGGGGGCGCTCTAACTATGGCTACACCTTC
CASSLGRGRSNYGYTF
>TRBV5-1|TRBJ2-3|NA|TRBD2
TGCGCCAGCAGCTTGGGAGCGGGGGGGAGCACAGATACGCAGTATTTT
CASSLGAGGSTDTQYF
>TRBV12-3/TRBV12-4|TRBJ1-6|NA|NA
TGTGCCAGCAGTTTATGGCCTAATTCACCCCTCCACTTT
CASSLWPNSPLHF
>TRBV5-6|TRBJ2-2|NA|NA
TGTGCCAGCAGCTTGCCACAAAGCGGGGAGCTGTTTTTT
CASSLPQSGELFF
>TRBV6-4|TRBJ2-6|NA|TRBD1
TGTGCCAGCAGTGAAACAGGGGATATCTCTGGGGCCAACGTCCTGACTTTC
CASSETGDISGANVLTF
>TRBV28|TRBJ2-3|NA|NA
TGTGCCAGCAGGGAGAATGGGGATACGCAGTATTTT
CASRENGDTQYF
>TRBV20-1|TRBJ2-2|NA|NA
TGCAGTGCTAGTAGCCACCTGAACACCGGGGAGCTGTTTTTT
CSASSHLNTGELFF
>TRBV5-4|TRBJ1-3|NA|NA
TGTGCCAGCAGCTTGCCCGGGTCAAACACCATATATTTT
CASSLPGSNTIYF
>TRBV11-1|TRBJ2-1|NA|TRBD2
TGTGCCAGCAATAAGCGGGGGACCTCCTACAATGAGCAGTTCTTC
CASNKRGTSYNEQFF
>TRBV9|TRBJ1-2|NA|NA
TGTGCCAGCAGCCCCGACCCAACGGGGGCGCGAGGCTACACCTTC
CASSPDPTGARGYTF
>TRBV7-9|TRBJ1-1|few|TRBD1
TGTGCCAGCAGCTTCGGACAGGGGGCGAACACTGAAGCTTTCTTT
CASSFGQGANTEAFF
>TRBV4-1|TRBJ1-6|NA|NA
TGCGCCAGCCGCGAACGTGAACGTAATAATTCACCCCTCCACTTT
CASRERERNNSPLHF
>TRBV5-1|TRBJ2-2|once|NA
TGCGCCAGCAGCTCCTTGACAGGGAACACCGGGGAGCTGTTTTTT
CASSSLTGNTGELFF
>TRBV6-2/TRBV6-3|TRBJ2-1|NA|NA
TGTGCCAGCAGTTACGACCCCGACCTGCCCTACAATGAGCAGTTCTTC
CASSYDPDLPYNEQFF
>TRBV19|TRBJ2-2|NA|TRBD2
TGTGCCAGTAGTATAGTTGCGGGAGGGCCCGACACCGGGGAGCTGTTTTTT
CASSIVAGGPDTGELFF
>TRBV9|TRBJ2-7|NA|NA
TGTGCCAGCAGCGCCGGAAGTACCGGTTACGAGCAGTACTTC
CASSAGSTGYEQYF
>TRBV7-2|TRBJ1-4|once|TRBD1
TGTGCCAGCAGCCTCAACAGGGGCGCCAATGAAAAACTGTTTTTT
CASSLNRGANEKLFF
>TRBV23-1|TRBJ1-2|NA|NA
TGCGCCAGCAGCCAGGACGGGGGAAACTATGGCTACACCTTC
CASSQDGGNYGYTF
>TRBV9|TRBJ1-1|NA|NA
TGTGCCAGCAGCGCGACCCAAGGACTGAACACTGAAGCTTTCTTT
CASSATQGLNTEAFF
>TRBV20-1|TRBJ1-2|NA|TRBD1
TGCAGTGCTAGTTCAGGGGGCATGTCAGGCTACACCTTC
CSASSGGMSGYTF
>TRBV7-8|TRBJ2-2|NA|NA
TGTGCCAGCAGCTCCCGGGACACCACCGGGGAGCTGTTTTTT
CASSSRDTTGELFF
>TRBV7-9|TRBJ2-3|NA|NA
TGTGCCAGCAGCTTAGCGAACACCGAAAGTAGCACAGATACGCAGTATTTT
CASSLANTESSTDTQYF
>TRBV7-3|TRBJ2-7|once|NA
TGTGCCAGCAGCTTAACCTTCAGGGGCGAGTCCGAGCAGTACTTC
CASSLTFRGESEQYF
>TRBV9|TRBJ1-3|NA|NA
TGTGCCAGCAGCGTTCAGGGGAGCTCTGGAAACACCATATATTTT
CASSVQGSSGNTIYF
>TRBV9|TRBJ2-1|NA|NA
TGTGCCAGCAGCGTAGGTTCGGGATCAATCAATGAGCAGTTCTTC
CASSVGSGSINEQFF
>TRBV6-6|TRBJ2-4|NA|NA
TGTGCCAGCAGCTCTATCACAGTAGCCAAAAACATTCAGTACTTC
CASSSITVAKNIQYF
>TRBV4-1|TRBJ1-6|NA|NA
TGCGCCAGCAGCCAAGGGGGTTCACCCCTCCACTTT
CASSQGGSPLHF
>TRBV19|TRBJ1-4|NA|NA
TGTGCCTCTCACCTCGGTGAAAAACTGTTTTTT
CASHLGEKLFF
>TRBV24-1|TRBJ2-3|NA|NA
TGTGCCACCAGTGACCCAGACACGGTTACGCAGTATTTT
CATSDPDTVTQYF
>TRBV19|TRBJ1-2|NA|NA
TGTGCCAGTAGACCGACAGAAACTAACTATGGCTACACCTTC
CASRPTETNYGYTF